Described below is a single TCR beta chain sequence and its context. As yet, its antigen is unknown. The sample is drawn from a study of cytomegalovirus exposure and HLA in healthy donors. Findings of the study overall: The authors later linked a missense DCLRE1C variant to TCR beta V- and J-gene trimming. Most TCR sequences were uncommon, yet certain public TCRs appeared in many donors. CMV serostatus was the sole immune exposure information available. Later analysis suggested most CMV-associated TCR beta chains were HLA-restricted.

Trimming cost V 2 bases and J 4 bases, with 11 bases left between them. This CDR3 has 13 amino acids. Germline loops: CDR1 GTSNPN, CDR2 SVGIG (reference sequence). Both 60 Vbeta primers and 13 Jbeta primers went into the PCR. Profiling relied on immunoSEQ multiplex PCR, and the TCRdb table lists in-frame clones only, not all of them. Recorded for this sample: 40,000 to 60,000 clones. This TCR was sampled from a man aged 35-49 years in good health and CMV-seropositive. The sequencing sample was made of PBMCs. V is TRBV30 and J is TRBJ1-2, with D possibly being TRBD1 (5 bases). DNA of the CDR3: TGTGCCTGGAGTAGGAACAGGCCCTATGGCTACACCTTC. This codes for CAWSRNRPYGYTF.